The 13 T cell receptor beta chains below all came from one sample that was sequenced in a study of blood T cell repertoires in COVID-19. Method: immunoSEQ multiplex PCR; TCRdb's copy keeps in-frame clones and lacks some. The sample gives a few hundred thousand clones, about 87% of which show up once; around 12% is in the top ten. Source material: peripheral blood. These receptors all come from a woman aged 45 to 65 with COVID-19, enrolled during active disease.

This chain uses TRBV27 with TRBJ1-3, with TRBD1 matching over 9 bases. V gave up 0 bases and J gave up 4 bases; unmatched junction bases: 10. Germline CDR1 reads MNHEY; CDR2 reads SMNVEV (reference sequence). The CDR3 runs 18 residues. CDR3: CASSLSELPGQGGNTIYF. CDR3 sequence (DNA): TGTGCCAGCAGTTTATCGGAGTTACCGGGACAGGGAGGAAACACCATATATTTT.

The chain links TRBV6-5 to TRBJ1-1; D gene uncertain. V lost 2 bases and J lost 0, with 13 bases in between. The V gene's germline CDR1 is MNHEY and CDR2 SVGAGI. CDR3 length: 16 residues. This chain's CDR3 is CASSYLPGKMNTEAFF. The DNA for the CDR3 is TGTGCCAGCAGTTACCTCCCCGGGAAGATGAACACTGAAGCTTTCTTT.

The CDR3 coding sequence is TGTGCCAGCAGCTTGTCGGTAGATTACGAGCAGTACTTC. Amino acid sequence: CASSLSVDYEQYF. The chain carries TRBV7-7 and TRBJ2-7; the D is unclear. The germline V gene encodes CDR1 SSHAT and CDR2 FNYEAQ (reference sequence). The CDR3 length is 13 residues. V was clipped by 3 bases and J by 4 bases, with 10 bases between them.

On this clone: Other DNA sequences from this sample encode an identical CDR3 as well. The chain employs TRBV11-2 and TRBJ2-7; D perhaps matches TRBD1 (5 bases). This CDR3 comprises 14 residues. Germline assignment: CDR1 SGHAT and CDR2 FQNNGV. V lost 1 base to trimming and J lost 0 bases, with 7 bases between them. CDR3 amino acids: CASSLVQASYEQYF. In DNA, the CDR3 is TGTGCCAGCAGCTTAGTACAGGCCTCCTACGAGCAGTACTTC.

The chain uses TRBV30 and TRBJ2-7; D not certain. This CDR3 spans 11 amino acids. From germline, CDR1 is GTSNPN and CDR2 SVGIG (reference sequence). V shed 1 base and J shed 4 bases, with 5 bases lying between them. The CDR3 nucleotides are TGTGCCTGGAGTGATCGTTACGAGCAGTACTTC. Amino acids: CAWSDRYEQYF.

The gene calls are TRBV19 and TRBJ2-7; weak D call: TRBD2 (6 bases). This CDR3 spans 13 amino acids. The germline V and J ends were trimmed by 10 bases and 2 bases, with 15 bases remaining between them. Germline V CDR1 and CDR2: LNHDA, SQIVND (reference sequence). As DNA, the CDR3 is TGTGCCACCTCCGGGACTGGGACCTACGAGCAGTACTTC. Translated, it gives CATSGTGTYEQYF.

V and J are TRBV25-1 and TRBJ2-3; D gene uncertain. The CDR3 extends over 14 amino acids. Per germline, CDR1 MGHDK and CDR2 SYGVNS. Trimming took 5 bases from V and 2 from J, leaving 11 bases between them. DNA of the CDR3: TGTGCCAGCAGTATCTCTACCTACACAGATACGCAGTATTTT. Translating it yields CASSISTYTDTQYF.

The chain joins TRBV10-3 to TRBJ2-2, with 12 bases aligning to TRBD2. Looked up from germline, CDR1 is ENHRY and CDR2 is SYGVKD. CDR3 length: 18 residues. The V segment lost 3 bases and the J segment 0 bases; nucleotides outside the gene matches: 5. The CDR3 bases are TGTGCCATCAGTGATTGGCTAGCGGGGGGGCCGAACACCGGGGAGCTGTTTTTT. Its protein product is CAISDWLAGGPNTGELFF.

This clone has just a few counts. The chain joins TRBV5-1 to TRBJ2-7; D gene uncertain. Trimming removed 0 bases at V and 0 bases at J, with 13 bases between. Germline-derived CDR1 and CDR2 are SGHRS and YFSETQ. The CDR3 totals 16 residues. The CDR3 is CASSLAGGRSSYEQYF. In DNA, the CDR3 is TGCGCCAGCAGCTTGGCCGGCGGCCGAAGCTCCTACGAGCAGTACTTC.

A few counts support this clone. V and J are TRBV11-2 and TRBJ1-6; TRBD1 agrees at 7 bases. CDR3 length: 15 amino acids. The trim removed 5 bases at V and 7 bases at J, leaving 8 bases unmatched. CDR1 is SGHAT and CDR2 is FQNNGV in the germline V gene. The CDR3 region has the DNA TGTGCCAGCAGCCGAGTCGGGACAGCAAATTCACCCCTCCACTTT. It encodes CASSRVGTANSPLHF.

V is TRBV29-1 and J is TRBJ2-7; possibly TRBD1 for D (5 bases). There are 14 residues in the CDR3. Germline CDR1 and CDR2: SQVTM and ANQGSEA. Trimming took off 6 bases at V and 2 bases at J, with 17 bases between the two ends. The CDR3 DNA follows: TGCAGCGTCTCCCAAACCCAGGGCCCCTACGAGCAGTACTTC. Its translation is CSVSQTQGPYEQYF.

The chain uses TRBV6-5 and TRBJ2-5; D possibly corresponds to TRBD1 (6 bases). V shed 5 bases and J shed 4 bases, with 14 bases lying between them. This CDR3 is 14 amino acids long. Germline V gene lookup returns CDR1 MNHEY and CDR2 SVGAGI. CDR3 nucleotides: TGTGCCAGCAGTCAGGACAGTGGGCGAGAGACCCAGTACTTC. Protein product: CASSQDSGRETQYF.

This clone was seen once. The chain links TRBV12-5 to TRBJ1-1, with 8 bases lining up with TRBD1. The CDR3 has 16 residues. Trimming at V came to 3 bases and at J to 4 bases, leaving 10 bases not matched to a gene. CDR1 is LGHNT, CDR2 FRNRAP, per germline. The CDR3 protein is CASGFSPGTGGTEAFF. CDR3 nucleotides: TGTGCTAGTGGTTTCTCACCTGGGACAGGCGGCACTGAAGCTTTCTTT.